This T cell receptor beta chain comes out of a study of T-cell reconstitution after alpha-beta-depleted transplantation in children. Study outcomes and limitations: The high TCRbeta diversity at day 60 in some patients came from surviving recipient T cells and thymic progenitors. When one year had passed after transplant, most T-cell counts and diversity came from newly produced T cells.

About this clonotype itself: The antigen remains undetermined.

The library targeted TCRbeta and was prepared with unique molecular identifiers. TCRdb reanalysed the PCR reads using MiXCR and keeps one entry per CDR3 protein. The data show 500,000 to 650,000 distinct CDR3 sequences, approximately 13% seen once. The TCR comes from a male patient younger than 18 who had a stem cell transplant for acute myeloid leukemia, so the T cells may come from the graft donor. The input for sequencing was PBMCs, mostly from graft donor cells, taken 360 days after TCRalphabeta/CD19-depleted stem cell transplant.

CDR3 bases: TGTGCCAGCAGTGAACAGGGGATAAGCTCTGGGGCCAACGTCCTGACTTTC. Translation: CASSEQGISSGANVLTF. V gene TRBV25-1 combines with J gene TRBJ2-6; perhaps TRBD1 as D (6 bases). V was trimmed by 2 bases and J by 0 bases, leaving 11 bases between them. Germline CDR1 and CDR2: MGHDK and SYGVNS. The CDR3 is 17 residues long.